The 7 T cell receptor beta chains below were found in one sample sequenced in a study of T cell changes during pregnancy in multiple sclerosis. The method was immunoSEQ multiplex PCR; TCRdb's version includes in-frame clones alone and lacks a portion of them. The table records about 45,000 clones, around nine tenths of them present only once. Specimen: CD4+ T cells from peripheral blood mononuclear cells, collected in the first trimester of pregnancy. The receptors here all came from a female donor with multiple sclerosis, enrolled in a pregnancy study.

This chain uses TRBV10-2 with TRBJ2-3, with TRBD2 matching 10 bases. There are 14 residues in the CDR3. The V gene's germline CDR1 is WSHSY and CDR2 SAAADI. Losses at the gene ends were 5 bases for V and 2 bases for J; bases not matched to a gene: 1. CDR3 DNA sequence: TGCGCCAGCAGTACTAGCGGGATCACAGATACGCAGTATTTT. Translating it yields CASSTSGITDTQYF.

The chain carries TRBV25-1 and TRBJ1-1, with 8 bases that match TRBD1. The CDR3 covers 13 residues. The ends lost 2 bases at V and 7 bases at J; junction bases unmatched: 3. Germline values: CDR1 MGHDK, CDR2 SYGVNS. The CDR3 here is CASSERQGSEAFF. The CDR3 DNA reads TGTGCCAGCAGTGAACGACAGGGGAGTGAAGCTTTCTTT.

This sequence joins TRBV2 and TRBJ2-5; 13 positions agree with TRBD2. CDR3 length equals 15 residues. Germline loops: CDR1 SNHLY, CDR2 FYNNEI. V gave up 2 bases and J gave up 9 bases; unmatched junction bases: 6. The CDR3 sequence: CASSERTSGGGAQYF. CDR3 DNA sequence: TGTGCCAGCAGTGAACGGACTAGCGGGGGAGGGGCCCAGTACTTC. Full variable domain (rest looked up from reference TRBV2 and TRBJ2-5): EPEVTQTPSHQVTQMGQEVILRCVPISNHLYFYWYRQILGQKVEFLVSFYNNEISEKSEIFDDQFSVERPDGSNFTLKIRSTKLEDSAMYFCASSERTSGGGAQYFGPGTRLLVL.

This sequence joins TRBV29-1 and TRBJ2-5; perhaps TRBD2 as D (6 bases). There are 11 residues in the CDR3. Germline V gene data show CDR1 as SQVTM and CDR2 as ANQGSEA. V lost 7 bases and J lost 6, with 12 bases in between. CDR3 region: CSGGLVQTQYF. CDR3 in DNA: TGCAGCGGGGGACTCGTACAGACCCAGTACTTC.

By share, this clone ranks as medium-sized. The chain's CDR3 is CASSMGGPPYEQYF. CDR3 nucleotides: TGTGCCAGTAGTATGGGAGGGCCCCCCTACGAGCAGTACTTC. J is TRBJ2-7 and V is TRBV19; 7 bases line up with TRBD2. The CDR3 sequence is 14 residues long. Per the germline V gene, CDR1 is LNHDA and CDR2 is SQIVND (reference sequence). The V gene end was trimmed by 3 bases and the J gene end by 2 bases; junction bases not matched to a gene: 4.

V is TRBV5-1 and J is TRBJ1-4; 7 bases line up with TRBD1. Germline V gene data show CDR1 as SGHRS and CDR2 as YFSETQ. The V segment lost 3 bases and the J segment 7 bases; nucleotides outside the gene matches: 6. The CDR3 sequence is 14 residues long. The CDR3 region is CASSSGRGAEKLFF. The DNA for the CDR3 is TGCGCCAGCAGCTCGGGCAGGGGGGCTGAAAAACTGTTTTTT.

This CDR3 reads CAWSLAFF. The CDR3 DNA reads as TGTGCCTGGAGCTTGGCTTTCTTT. V is TRBV30 and J is TRBJ1-1, with no clear D. CDR3 length: 8 residues. V was trimmed by 3 bases and J by 11 bases, leaving 4 bases between them. Germline V gene data show CDR1 as GTSNPN and CDR2 as SVGIG (reference sequence).